The TCR beta chain described here comes from a study of T cell clonotyping in hematopoietic cell transplantation. This CDR3 is built from 14 residues. The germline CDR1 and CDR2 sequences are SGHRS and YFSETQ. With 0 bases removed from V and 1 base from J, the gap between germline ends came to 7 bases. Comments on this clone: Its antigen is unknown.

Study observations and caveats: CD4 and CD8 repertoire contributions could not be separated without sorting.

Sequencing was performed with immunoSEQ multiplex PCR; in TCRdb, only in-frame clones are kept and a portion is missing. The profile shows nearly 70,000 clones, 85% to 95% of them singletons. This receptor was taken from a middle-aged man in good health. Some clones in this sample may be carry-over from other donors' samples. Sequenced input: peripheral blood mononuclear cells. The gene calls are TRBV5-1 and TRBJ1-1; D may be TRBD1 (5 bases). The CDR3 coding sequence is TGCGCCAGCAGCTTGGAAGGGACGAACACTGAAGCTTTCTTT. This translates into CASSLEGTNTEAFF.